Presented here are 17 T cell receptor beta chains from one specimen sequenced in a study of neoadjuvant anti-PD-1 for oral cavity cancer. Only in-frame clones appear in the TCRdb table, and some are missing; sequencing was by immunoSEQ multiplex PCR. Among tens of thousands of clones listed, 84% were seen once. The source was PBMCs, collected before nivolumab (anti-PD-1) treatment. These receptors were obtained from a person aged 35-79 years with oral cavity squamous cell carcinoma.

CDR3 nucleotides: TGCGCCAGCACCCAACTAGCGGGAGGGCTCCCGGCCGGGGAGCTGTTTTTT. Translation: CASTQLAGGLPAGELFF. V and J are TRBV5-1 and TRBJ2-2, with 13 bases identical to TRBD2. V dropped 6 bases and J dropped 6; count of bases not matched to a gene: 11. The CDR3 loop spans 17 amino acids. Germline V gives CDR1 SGHRS, CDR2 YFSETQ.

The V gene is TRBV5-1, the J gene TRBJ2-7, with D tentatively TRBD2 (5 bases). Trimming cost V 0 bases and J 5 bases, with 12 bases left between them. The CDR3 is 14 residues long. The germline gives CDR1 SGHRS, CDR2 YFSETQ. The CDR3 sequence: CASSLDRERDEQYF. CDR3 DNA: TGCGCCAGCAGCTTGGATCGGGAAAGGGACGAGCAGTACTTC.

This chain uses TRBV7-2 with TRBJ1-1; D remains unclear. The V end was cut by 2 bases, the J end by 1 base, with 8 bases between. Germline CDR1 and CDR2: SGHTA and FQGNSA. The CDR3 contains 14 residues. Here the CDR3 reads CASSLSSGNTEAFF. As DNA, the CDR3 is TGTGCCAGCAGCTTAAGTTCAGGGAACACTGAAGCTTTCTTT. Using reference TRBV7-2 and TRBJ1-1 for the parts outside the CDR3, the full variable domain is GAGVSQSPSNKVTEKGKDVELRCDPISGHTALYWYRQSLGQGLEFLIYFQGNSAPDKSGLPSDRFSAERTGGSVSTLTIQRTQQEDSAVYLCASSLSSGNTEAFFGQGTRLTVV.

This chain joins TRBV5-5 and TRBJ2-1; D unclear. CDR1 and CDR2 from the germline V gene are SGHKS and YYEKEE (reference sequence). V gave up 0 bases and J gave up 0 bases, with 4 bases separating them. This CDR3 spans 14 amino acids. The CDR3 DNA sequence: TGTGCCAGCAGCTTGGAACCCTCCTACAATGAGCAGTTCTTC. Translation: CASSLEPSYNEQFF.

The chain couples TRBV28 to TRBJ2-4; D not resolved. CDR1 is MDHEN, CDR2 SYDVKM, per germline. This CDR3 region has 12 residues. The ends were cut back, 2 bases at V and 13 bases at J, with 12 bases in the middle. The CDR3 DNA sequence: TGTGCCAGCAGTTTACGCGCTGCGACACAGTACTTC. This translates into CASSLRAATQYF.

The chain employs TRBV10-1 and TRBJ2-7, with 10 bases fitting TRBD2. This CDR3 region has 15 residues. The J segment lost 6 bases and the V segment lost 3 bases, leaving 8 bases of the junction unmatched. Germline CDR1 is WNHNN and CDR2 is SYGVQD (reference sequence). This CDR3 is CASSEAASGSLEQYF. The DNA of the CDR3 is TGCGCCAGCAGTGAAGCGGCTAGCGGGAGTCTCGAGCAGTACTTC.

This chain connects TRBV4-1 to TRBJ1-1; D unclear. This CDR3 spans 14 amino acids. Trimming stripped 3 bases from V and 2 bases from J, with 10 bases between. CDR1 is MGHRA, CDR2 YSYEKL, per germline. CDR3 DNA: TGCGCCAGCAGCCAGTGGGAAGGAAACACTGAAGCTTTCTTT. The encoded protein is CASSQWEGNTEAFF.

The chain couples TRBV2 to TRBJ1-2, with a tentative D call TRBD1 (5 bases). Germline V gene lookup returns CDR1 SNHLY and CDR2 FYNNEI. V dropped 7 bases and J dropped 3 bases, with 12 bases sitting between them. The CDR3 length is 13 residues. Here the CDR3 reads CASNGDSYYGYTF. Here the CDR3 DNA reads TGTGCCAGCAATGGCGACAGCTACTATGGCTACACCTTC.

Written as DNA, the CDR3 is TGTGCCAGCGACGGGCAGGGGGCTGGCTACACCTTC. Translating it yields CASDGQGAGYTF. This chain links TRBV2 with TRBJ1-2, with 8 bases identical to TRBD1. Germline lookup yields CDR1 SNHLY and CDR2 FYNNEI. The CDR3 sequence is 12 residues long. V lost 8 bases, J lost 7 bases, and 6 bases stayed unmatched.

The gene calls are TRBV11-2 and TRBJ2-3; TRBD2 aligns across 8 bases. CDR3 length: 15 residues. Germline CDR1 is SGHAT and CDR2 is FQNNGV. V trimming: 5 bases; J trimming: 4 bases; junction bases outside the gene matches: 8. The CDR3 region is CASSPDGRASDTQYF. The CDR3 DNA reads TGTGCCAGCAGCCCTGACGGGAGGGCCTCAGATACGCAGTATTTT. The variable domain in full, with the rest retrieved from reference TRBV11-2 and TRBJ2-3, is EAGVAQSPRYKIIEKRQSVAFWCNPISGHATLYWYQQILGQGPKLLIQFQNNGVVDDSQLPKDRFSAERLKGVDSTLKIQPAKLEDSAVYLCASSPDGRASDTQYFGPGTRLTVL.

V is TRBV29-1 and J is TRBJ1-5; no firm D call. Germline CDR1 SQVTM, CDR2 ANQGSEA. The CDR3 runs to 14 residues. The V end was cut by 6 bases, the J end by 1 base, with 13 bases between. The CDR3 bases are TGCAGCGTGACGAACGGATACAGCAATCAGCCCCAGCATTTT. Translated, it gives CSVTNGYSNQPQHF.

The chain has TRBV29-1 and TRBJ2-1, with 7 positions matching TRBD1. The V gene's germline CDR1 is SQVTM and CDR2 ANQGSEA. With V trimmed by 8 bases and J by 2 bases, 9 bases remained unmatched. The CDR3 totals 14 residues. CDR3 nucleotide sequence: TGCAGCAACCTTCAGGGGGAACCCTACAATGAGCAGTTCTTC. Translation: CSNLQGEPYNEQFF.

The chain combines TRBV6-5 with TRBJ2-5; 11 bases match TRBD1. The CDR3 totals 15 residues. Germline V gene lookup returns CDR1 MNHEY and CDR2 SVGAGI. J was trimmed by 7 bases and V by 6 bases; bases with no gene match: 10. CDR3 in DNA: TGTGCCAGCAGGGAGGGACAGGGGGTTACTCGGACCCAGTACTTC. Its translation is CASREGQGVTRTQYF.

The gene calls are TRBV30 and TRBJ2-1, with D unresolved. Between the trimmed V and J ends, which lost 5 bases and 4 bases, there was a span of 15 bases. Germline V lookup: CDR1 GTSNPN, CDR2 SVGIG (reference sequence). This CDR3 spans 14 amino acids. The CDR3 region has the DNA TGTGCCTGGTACTTAGAAGGTTCTTACAATGAGCAGTTCTTC. Encoded protein: CAWYLEGSYNEQFF.

This clone has only a few counts. This sequence joins TRBV7-6 and TRBJ1-2; D not resolved. This CDR3 spans 13 amino acids. Germline CDR1 and CDR2: SGHVS and FNYEAQ. Trimming left V 2 bases short and J 8 bases short, with 12 bases between. CDR3 DNA sequence: TGTGCCAGCAGCTTATGGGGAGGTGGAGGCTACACCTTC. It encodes CASSLWGGGGYTF.

The chain has TRBV7-6 and TRBJ2-7, with D perhaps TRBD1 or TRBD2 (5 bases each). Germline V gene lookup returns CDR1 SGHVS and CDR2 FNYEAQ. The CDR3 is made up of 14 amino acids. The germline V and J ends were trimmed by 4 bases and 6 bases, with 16 bases remaining between them. CDR3 region: CASSSEPGRPEQYF. CDR3 bases: TGTGCCAGCAGCTCAGAACCGGGACGGCCCGAGCAGTACTTC.

The V gene is TRBV28, the J gene TRBJ1-5; D gene unclear. Trimming cost V 3 bases and J 11 bases, with 14 bases left between them. The CDR3 totals 13 residues. Germline V CDR1 and CDR2: MDHEN, SYDVKM. CDR3 protein: CASSFYLSGAQHF. The CDR3 DNA reads TGTGCCAGCAGTTTTTACCTGTCTGGAGCCCAGCATTTT.